Below, 32 T cell receptor beta chains from the same sample are listed, as sequenced in a study of shared T cell receptors in the human thymus. Using immunoSEQ multiplex PCR, the repertoire was profiled, and TCRdb retains in-frame clones only, with some absent. This repertoire shows around 730,000 clones, 75% to 90% found once; its top ten account for 0.0095% to 0.013%. The same data also went into a second study, on human thymus T cells.

The sequencing input was thymocytes. All receptors derive from a girl less than two years old with a congenital heart defect.

The V gene is TRBV28, the J gene TRBJ1-5; TRBD1 matches 8 bases. CDR3 length: 14 residues. CDR1 and CDR2 from the germline V gene are MDHEN and SYDVKM. V lost 6 bases, J lost 7 bases, and 8 bases stayed unmatched. CDR3 in amino acids: CASRPLRGQQPQHF. Written as DNA, the CDR3 is TGTGCCAGCAGGCCACTCAGGGGGCAACAGCCCCAGCATTTT.

The chain recombines TRBV10-3 with TRBJ2-5, with a possible D match to TRBD1 (6 bases). This CDR3 is 17 amino acids long. Germline values: CDR1 ENHRY, CDR2 SYGVKD. V lost 2 bases and J 1 base, leaving 17 bases between the germline ends. The CDR3 DNA sequence: TGTGCCATCAGTGAGGATATACAGGGATCGGTCCAAGAGACCCAGTACTTC. Translating gives CAISEDIQGSVQETQYF.

This chain joins TRBV12-5 and TRBJ2-1, with 9 bases identical to TRBD1. The ends lost 2 bases at V and 8 bases at J; junction bases unmatched: 10. The length of the CDR3 is 16 residues. Germline V gene data show CDR1 as LGHNT and CDR2 as FRNRAP. This CDR3 reads CASGLNWGQGGDEQFF. CDR3 DNA sequence: TGTGCTAGTGGTTTGAATTGGGGACAGGGAGGCGATGAGCAGTTCTTC.

The chain is built from TRBV18 and TRBJ2-1; TRBD2 aligns across 8 bases. With V trimmed by 6 bases and J by 7 bases, 14 bases remained unmatched. The CDR3 consists of 16 residues. Germline V gene sequence: CDR1 KGHSH, CDR2 LQKENI. This chain's CDR3 is CASSSGVRGCLNEQFF. For the CDR3, the DNA is TGTGCCAGCTCTAGCGGGGTGCGGGGGTGTTTAAATGAGCAGTTCTTC.

This chain connects TRBV7-4 to TRBJ2-1, with D uncertain. The CDR3 runs to 13 residues. Germline V gene sequence: CDR1 SGHVT, CDR2 SQSDAQ. Trimming removed 5 bases from V and 4 bases from J, with 9 bases in between. In DNA, the CDR3 is TGTGCCAGCAGCCCAGATCCGTACAATGAGCAGTTCTTC. Its protein product is CASSPDPYNEQFF.

CDR3 DNA: TGCAGTGCTAGGACAGGAGATACGCAGTATTTT. It is translated as CSARTGDTQYF. This chain joins TRBV20-1 and TRBJ2-3, with D perhaps TRBD1 (6 bases). Trimming stripped 3 bases from V and 5 bases from J, with 6 bases between. This CDR3 contains 11 residues. Germline CDR1 DFQATT, CDR2 SNEGSKA (reference sequence).

This chain joins TRBV6-1 and TRBJ1-1; TRBD1 aligns across 8 bases. Germline V gene data show CDR1 as MNHNS and CDR2 as SASEGT. The CDR3 loop spans 16 amino acids. The J segment lost 8 bases and the V segment lost 0 bases, leaving 11 bases of the junction unmatched. DNA of the CDR3: TGTGCCAGCAGTGAAGCGTCCCTCGGGGGACAGGTGGAAGCTTTCTTT. Amino acids: CASSEASLGGQVEAFF.

The J gene is TRBJ1-2, the V gene TRBV29-1; D remains ambiguous. In germline, CDR1 is SQVTM, CDR2 ANQGSEA. The CDR3 is made up of 19 amino acids. The V and J ends lost 5 bases and 3 bases respectively, with 31 bases between them. The CDR3 sequence: CSVPSATPSLSQPHYGYTF. The CDR3 coding sequence is TGCAGCGTTCCAAGTGCCACCCCGTCGCTGAGCCAACCACACTATGGCTACACCTTC. Based on the CDR3 plus reference TRBV29-1 and TRBJ1-2, the full variable domain is SAVISQKPSRDICQRGTSLTIQCQVDSQVTMMFWYRQQPGQSLTLIATANQGSEATYESGFVIDKFPISRPNLTFSTLTVSNMSPEDSSIYLCSVPSATPSLSQPHYGYTFGSGTRLTVV.

The gene calls are TRBV10-3 and TRBJ1-2; 7 bases are shared with TRBD1. Germline loops: CDR1 ENHRY, CDR2 SYGVKD. CDR3 length: 15 residues. The V segment lost 0 bases and the J segment 2 bases; nucleotides outside the gene matches: 3. The CDR3 reads CAISESLQGNYGYTF. DNA of the CDR3: TGTGCCATCAGTGAGTCGCTACAGGGGAACTATGGCTACACCTTC.

This clone was observed a few times. The CDR3 is CASLDEGSYNSPLHF. In nucleotides, the CDR3 is TGTGCCAGTCTCGATGAGGGATCCTATAATTCACCCCTCCACTTT. The V and J genes are TRBV5-4 and TRBJ1-6; no firm D call. This CDR3 comprises 15 residues. With 8 bases removed from V and 1 base from J, the gap between germline ends came to 13 bases. From germline, CDR1 is SGHNT and CDR2 YYREEE (reference sequence).

J is TRBJ1-2 and V is TRBV10-2; 7 nucleotides line up with TRBD1. Looked up from germline, CDR1 is WSHSY and CDR2 is SAAADI. J lost 0 bases, V lost 6 bases, and 13 bases had no gene match. This CDR3 is 17 amino acids long. Here the CDR3 DNA reads TGCGCCAGCAGACCCCTGGACAGGCCGAGGACTAACTATGGCTACACCTTC. Translating gives CASRPLDRPRTNYGYTF.

The V call is TRBV5-1, the J call TRBJ2-7; TRBD1 aligns across 9 bases. The trim removed 4 bases at V and 5 bases at J, leaving 4 bases unmatched. This CDR3 contains 13 residues. Germline assignment: CDR1 SGHRS and CDR2 YFSETQ. In DNA form, the CDR3 reads TGCGCCAGCAGCATCCGGGACAGGGACGAGCAGTACTTC. It translates to CASSIRDRDEQYF.

The chain uses TRBV4-3 and TRBJ1-3; TRBD1 is a possible D gene (5 bases). The CDR3 consists of 18 residues. With 1 base removed from V and 0 bases from J, the gap between germline ends came to 16 bases. CDR1 is LGHNA, CDR2 YSLEER, per germline. In DNA form, the CDR3 reads TGCGCCAGCAGCCAAGTCCGAGACAGCCTCTCCTCTGGAAACACCATATATTTT. This sequence encodes CASSQVRDSLSSGNTIYF.

This clone is a singleton in its sample. The chain uses TRBV5-6 and TRBJ2-7; 7 bases line up with TRBD2. The germline V gene encodes CDR1 SGHDT and CDR2 YYEEEE. The V gene end was trimmed by 4 bases and the J gene end by 3 bases; junction bases not matched to a gene: 7. The CDR3 runs 14 residues. The CDR3 reads CASSPGLDNYEQYF. CDR3 bases: TGTGCCAGCAGCCCCGGACTAGATAACTACGAGCAGTACTTC.

This clone was seen a handful of times. The chain uses TRBV5-4 and TRBJ2-1; TRBD2 matches at 7 bases. The J segment lost 8 bases and the V segment lost 3 bases, leaving 11 bases of the junction unmatched. Germline-derived CDR1 and CDR2 are SGHNT and YYREEE (reference sequence). CDR3 size: 15 residues. For the CDR3, the DNA is TGTGCCAGCAGCTCGGAGAGGGAGGGTATCGATGAGCAGTTCTTC. This gives the protein CASSSEREGIDEQFF.

This chain uses TRBV9 with TRBJ1-5; D is undetermined. The CDR3 extends over 14 amino acids. Trimming pared 3 bases from V and 5 bases from J, leaving 12 bases between. CDR1 is SGDLS, CDR2 YYNGEE, per germline. The CDR3 region has the DNA TGTGCCAGCAGCGCTGACTCCGATCATCAGCCCCAGCATTTT. It is translated as CASSADSDHQPQHF.

This rearrangement joins TRBV5-1 to TRBJ1-1; TRBD1 matches at 8 bases. V shed 4 bases, J shed 6 bases, and the junction held 8 bases outside the gene matches. Germline CDR1 reads SGHRS; CDR2 reads YFSETQ. There are 14 residues in the CDR3. CDR3 in amino acids: CASSPPSGQAEAFF. CDR3 nucleotides: TGCGCCAGCAGCCCACCGTCGGGACAGGCTGAAGCTTTCTTT.

The chain is built from TRBV4-1 and TRBJ2-1; 11 bases match TRBD2. Germline V gene sequence: CDR1 MGHRA, CDR2 YSYEKL. This CDR3 is built from 17 residues. Germline trimming cut 1 base from V and 5 bases from J; bases unmatched to any gene: 7. The CDR3 protein is CASSQGVAGGSHNEQFF. DNA for the CDR3: TGCGCCAGCAGCCAAGGGGTAGCGGGGGGGTCACACAATGAGCAGTTCTTC.

The chain uses TRBV6-1 and TRBJ2-7; 9 bases are a match to TRBD1. The CDR3 runs 15 residues. Germline trimming cut 6 bases from V and 1 base from J; bases unmatched to any gene: 7. Germline V gene sequence: CDR1 MNHNS, CDR2 SASEGT. The CDR3 spells CASSPGTGPSYEQYF. CDR3 coding DNA: TGTGCCAGCAGCCCAGGGACAGGGCCTTCCTACGAGCAGTACTTC.

CDR3 protein: CASSQDWGPPGTNTEAFF. The CDR3 DNA is TGCGCCAGCAGCCAAGATTGGGGGCCCCCCGGAACGAACACTGAAGCTTTCTTT. The chain links TRBV4-3 to TRBJ1-1; tentative D call: TRBD1 (6 bases). V dropped 0 bases and J dropped 1 base, with 18 bases sitting between them. From germline, CDR1 is LGHNA and CDR2 YSLEER. This CDR3 comprises 18 residues.

The chain recombines TRBV11-2 with TRBJ2-7; 8 bases align to TRBD2. The CDR3 runs to 16 residues. J gave up 0 bases and V 1 base, and 5 bases lay outside the gene matches. Germline CDR1 is SGHAT and CDR2 is FQNNGV. DNA for the CDR3: TGTGCCAGCAGCTTAGGATGCGGGGGGATCTCCTACGAGCAGTACTTC. Encoded protein: CASSLGCGGISYEQYF.

To note about this clone: Additional DNA sequences in this sample encode the identical CDR3. The rearrangement links TRBV19 to TRBJ1-1, with D maybe TRBD1 (5 bases). The CDR3 extends over 13 amino acids. From germline, CDR1 is LNHDA and CDR2 SQIVND (reference sequence). The V end was cut by 3 bases, the J end by 1 base, with 6 bases between. CDR3 region: CASSIGQNTEAFF. As DNA, the CDR3 is TGTGCCAGTAGTATCGGACAGAACACTGAAGCTTTCTTT. Variable domain in full (rest from reference TRBV19 and TRBJ1-1): DGGITQSPKYLFRKEGQNVTLSCEQNLNHDAMYWYRQDPGQGLRLIYYSQIVNDFQKGDIAEGYSVSREKKESFPLTVTSAQKNPTAFYLCASSIGQNTEAFFGQGTRLTVV.

The rearrangement joins TRBV19 to TRBJ1-2; 7 bases fit TRBD1. The germline V gene encodes CDR1 LNHDA and CDR2 SQIVND (reference sequence). The CDR3 has 15 residues. Trimming took 4 bases from V and 5 from J; bases not matched to a gene: 10. CDR3 loop: CASSTATGPSYGYTF. Written as DNA, the CDR3 is TGTGCCAGTAGTACGGCGACAGGGCCTTCGTATGGCTACACCTTC.

This chain uses TRBV11-2 with TRBJ2-2; weak D call: TRBD1 (5 bases). The CDR3 extends over 18 amino acids. Trimming stripped 3 bases from V and 5 bases from J, with 22 bases between. Germline values: CDR1 SGHAT, CDR2 FQNNGV. For the CDR3, the DNA is TGTGCCAGCAGCTTTAGTGTGTCAGGGTACATTTTGACCGGGGAGCTGTTTTTT. It translates to CASSFSVSGYILTGELFF.

V is TRBV7-9 and J is TRBJ2-5, with 13 bases that match TRBD2. The CDR3 is made up of 13 amino acids. V lost 8 bases, J lost 3 bases, and 0 bases stayed unmatched. Germline V lookup: CDR1 SEHNR, CDR2 FQNEAQ (reference sequence). The DNA of the CDR3 is TGTGCCAGCGGGACTAGCGGGGAAGAGACCCAGTACTTC. This translates into CASGTSGEETQYF. Looking up the rest from reference TRBV7-9 and TRBJ2-5 gives the full variable domain: DTGVSQNPRHKITKRGQNVTFRCDPISEHNRLYWYRQTLGQGPEFLTYFQNEAQLEKSRLLSDRFSAERPKGSFSTLEIQRTEQGDSAMYLCASGTSGEETQYFGPGTRLLVL.

The chain is built from TRBV28 and TRBJ2-5; 10 nucleotides match TRBD1. J gave up 4 bases and V 6 bases, and 17 bases lay outside the gene matches. The CDR3 is 18 residues long. From germline, CDR1 is MDHEN and CDR2 SYDVKM. In nucleotides, the CDR3 is TGTGCCAGCAGCCCCAAGCCCACGACAGGGGGCGAGGGAGAGACCCAGTACTTC. It is translated as CASSPKPTTGGEGETQYF. Variable domain in full (rest from reference TRBV28 and TRBJ2-5): DVKVTQSSRYLVKRTGEKVFLECVQDMDHENMFWYRQDPGLGLRLIYFSYDVKMKEKGDIPEGYSVSREKKERFSLILESASTNQTSMYLCASSPKPTTGGEGETQYFGPGTRLLVL.

J is TRBJ1-5 and V is TRBV19; D not resolved. The CDR3 spans 12 residues. The V gene lost 5 bases and the J gene lost 4 bases, with 6 bases spanning the gap. Germline CDR1 LNHDA, CDR2 SQIVND (reference sequence). CDR3 amino acids: CASSRLNQPQHF. The CDR3 DNA reads TGTGCCAGTAGTCGACTGAATCAGCCCCAGCATTTT.

The rearrangement uses TRBV15 and TRBJ2-7; D possibly corresponds to TRBD1 (5 bases). Germline-derived CDR1 and CDR2 are LNHNV and YYDKDF (reference sequence). The CDR3 sequence is 16 residues long. The V end was cut by 0 bases, the J end by 0 bases, with 12 bases between. The CDR3 region is CATSRDEADISYEQYF. The CDR3 DNA reads TGTGCCACCAGCAGAGATGAGGCGGACATCTCCTACGAGCAGTACTTC.

This sequence joins TRBV14 and TRBJ2-1; tentatively, D is TRBD2 (6 bases). The CDR3 sequence is 18 residues long. Trimming took off 1 base at V and 2 bases at J, with 18 bases between the two ends. In germline, CDR1 is SGHDN, CDR2 FVKESK. This CDR3 is CASSQVVGAGNTYNEQFF. The CDR3 coding sequence is TGTGCCAGCAGCCAAGTTGTCGGGGCGGGGAATACCTACAATGAGCAGTTCTTC. Variable domain in full (rest from reference TRBV14 and TRBJ2-1): EAGVTQFPSHSVIEKGQTVTLRCDPISGHDNLYWYRRVMGKEIKFLLHFVKESKQDESGMPNNRFLAERTGGTYSTLKVQPAELEDSGVYFCASSQVVGAGNTYNEQFFGPGTRLTVL.

The CDR3, as DNA: TGTGCCAGCAGCGGGTGGGGCCACCTCGACTCTGGAAACACCATATATTTT. Translating it yields CASSGWGHLDSGNTIYF. The V call is TRBV9, the J call TRBJ1-3; a possible D gene is TRBD1 (5 bases). CDR1 SGDLS and CDR2 YYNGEE come from the germline V gene. The CDR3 is made up of 17 amino acids. Trimming took off 3 bases at V and 0 bases at J, with 16 bases between the two ends.

This rearrangement joins TRBV6-6 to TRBJ2-5, with a weak D call TRBD2 (6 bases). V lost 5 bases and J 4 bases, leaving 17 bases between the germline ends. Germline CDR1 is MNHNY and CDR2 is SVGAGI (reference sequence). The CDR3 consists of 15 residues. The DNA of the CDR3 is TGTGCCAGCAGTCAAACGGGACTGAGGCTAGAGACCCAGTACTTC. Its translation: CASSQTGLRLETQYF.

The chain recombines TRBV11-2 with TRBJ2-5; TRBD2 is a possible D gene (6 bases). Germline CDR1 and CDR2: SGHAT and FQNNGV. The CDR3 loop spans 14 amino acids. With 4 bases removed from V and 5 bases from J, the gap between germline ends came to 14 bases. The CDR3 bases are TGTGCCAGCAGCTCCCGGGACTGGCCCGAGACCCAGTACTTC. Translation: CASSSRDWPETQYF.